This TCR beta chain came from a study of beta chain features in type 1 diabetes. Study in general: All of the samples together had 107,917,701 sorted cells examined.

The sequenced template was cDNA made from the entire isolated RNA. Libraries were prepared by immunoSEQ multiplex PCR; TCRdb keeps only in-frame clonotypes and omits some of them. The table shows some 660,000 clones, with over 13% occurring only once. With 1 base removed from V and 0 bases from J, the gap between germline ends came to 7 bases. CDR3 length equals 14 residues. Germline CDR1 is SGHTA and CDR2 is FQGNSA. Whole-study results and caveats: Shortening that was moderate but significant affected the TCRB CDR3s of Type 1 diabetes patients in all four CD4+ subsets. It was not settled here whether HLA type affects TCRB rearrangement.

This clone was picked up a small number of times. The antigen remains undetermined. The sample carries other DNA sequences with the same CDR3. Every donor had blood drawn once into heparin, around 100 mL on average. Sorting that relied on CD45RO/CCR7/CD25/CD127/CD95/CD27 yielded CD4+ naive, central memory, regulatory and stem cell-like memory cells. The sample taken for sequencing was naive CD4+ T cells from blood. This chain links TRBV7-2 with TRBJ2-7, with no clear D. This sequence was found in a man between 18 and 29 years old with type 1 diabetes. CDR3 loop: CASSLGGRSYEQYF. As DNA, the CDR3 is TGTGCCAGCAGCTTAGGTGGCCGCTCCTACGAGCAGTACTTC.